Shown below are 26 T cell receptor beta chains from a single sample sequenced in a study of blood T cell repertoires in COVID-19. TCRdb keeps only in-frame clones here, not all; method: immunoSEQ multiplex PCR. Of around 200,000 clones in the sample, roughly nine tenths were seen once. Input material: PBMCs or T cells enriched from blood (not recorded which). These receptor sequences come from a woman between 35 and 50 years old with acute COVID-19.

The rearrangement uses TRBV6-5 and TRBJ2-2, with D hard to call. Germline CDR1 and CDR2: MNHEY and SVGAGI. This CDR3 has 14 amino acids. Trimming removed 6 bases from V and 1 base from J, with 9 bases in between. CDR3 coding DNA: TGTGCCAGCAGCAGAGGCCTGAACACCGGGGAGCTGTTTTTT. It codes for CASSRGLNTGELFF.

The chain has TRBV5-4 and TRBJ2-1, with D possibly TRBD2 on 6 matching bases. The germline CDR1 and CDR2 sequences are SGHNT and YYREEE (reference sequence). V lost 1 base and J lost 4, with 15 bases in between. The CDR3 length is 16 residues. The CDR3 loop is CASSLQAGSDYNEQFF. CDR3 nucleotides: TGTGCCAGCAGCTTGCAGGCGGGGAGCGATTACAATGAGCAGTTCTTC.

The chain employs TRBV11-2 and TRBJ1-4; unclear D gene. Trimming stripped 0 bases from V and 0 bases from J, with 8 bases between. From germline, CDR1 is SGHAT and CDR2 FQNNGV. This CDR3 is 16 amino acids long. The chain's CDR3 is CASSLDQVATNEKLFF. The CDR3, as DNA: TGTGCCAGCAGCTTAGACCAGGTTGCAACTAATGAAAAACTGTTTTTT.

This chain links TRBV5-5 with TRBJ1-4; possibly TRBD1 for D (5 bases). Trimming took off 5 bases at V and 4 bases at J, with 15 bases between the two ends. The CDR3 loop spans 15 amino acids. Per germline, CDR1 SGHKS and CDR2 YYEKEE (reference sequence). CDR3 loop: CASSSGRGGNEKLFF. The CDR3 DNA follows: TGTGCCAGCAGTTCAGGGAGGGGAGGTAATGAAAAACTGTTTTTT.

The CDR3 DNA follows: TGTGCCAGCAGTTTATCGGTTGCGGTGAACACTGAAGCTTTCTTT. This gives the protein CASSLSVAVNTEAFF. The V and J genes are TRBV27 and TRBJ1-1; no clear D. V lost 0 bases and J 0 bases, leaving 8 bases between the germline ends. Germline V gene sequence: CDR1 MNHEY, CDR2 SMNVEV (reference sequence). The length of the CDR3 is 15 residues.

Written as DNA, the CDR3 is TGTGCCAGCAGCCCGCTCAGGCTAGCGGGCCACAATGAGCAGTTCTTC. Its translation: CASSPLRLAGHNEQFF. The V and J genes are TRBV7-2 and TRBJ2-1; 8 bases agree with TRBD2. The trim removed 5 bases at V and 5 bases at J, leaving 11 bases unmatched. The CDR3 loop spans 16 amino acids. Germline V CDR1 and CDR2: SGHTA, FQGNSA.

The rearrangement links TRBV18 to TRBJ2-7; 8 nucleotides line up with TRBD1. Germline assignment: CDR1 KGHSH and CDR2 LQKENI. This CDR3 spans 15 amino acids. The J segment lost 3 bases and the V segment lost 3 bases, leaving 7 bases of the junction unmatched. The CDR3 DNA follows: TGTGCCAGCTCACCCCGGAACAGGGGGAACTACGAGCAGTACTTC. Its protein product is CASSPRNRGNYEQYF.

V is TRBV5-1 and J is TRBJ2-2; 14 bases match TRBD2. V trimming: 0 bases; J trimming: 6 bases; junction bases outside the gene matches: 7. Germline V gives CDR1 SGHRS, CDR2 YFSETQ. The CDR3 contains 18 residues. This CDR3 is CASSLGATSGGAAGELFF. The CDR3 DNA reads as TGCGCCAGCAGCTTGGGAGCGACTAGCGGGGGGGCTGCCGGGGAGCTGTTTTTT.

J is TRBJ1-1 and V is TRBV19; D perhaps matches TRBD1 (6 bases). The CDR3 spans 14 residues. Between the trimmed V and J ends, which lost 3 bases and 5 bases, there was a span of 13 bases. Germline values: CDR1 LNHDA, CDR2 SQIVND (reference sequence). The CDR3 region has the DNA TGTGCCAGTAGTATCCCAGGGGTTCATACTGAAGCTTTCTTT. It translates to CASSIPGVHTEAFF.

The rearrangement joins TRBV9 to TRBJ2-3, with 10 positions matching TRBD2. This CDR3 has 18 residues. Germline V gives CDR1 SGDLS, CDR2 YYNGEE. V lost 2 bases, J lost 1 base, and 10 bases stayed unmatched. The CDR3 reads CASSVLGAGGHGTDTQYF. The CDR3 DNA sequence: TGTGCCAGCAGCGTTTTGGGAGCGGGGGGGCATGGCACAGATACGCAGTATTTT.

The chain links TRBV7-9 to TRBJ2-3; 7 nucleotides match TRBD2. Germline trimming cut 11 bases from V and 2 bases from J; bases unmatched to any gene: 13. CDR3 length equals 15 residues. The V gene's germline CDR1 is SEHNR and CDR2 FQNEAQ (reference sequence). The CDR3 DNA reads TGTGCCCAAGGGGATAGCGGGCCCCTCACAGATACGCAGTATTTT. Its protein product is CAQGDSGPLTDTQYF.

The chain has TRBV13 and TRBJ1-5; D is perhaps TRBD1 (5 bases). Trimming pared 1 base from V and 5 bases from J, leaving 6 bases between. Germline CDR1 and CDR2: PRHDT and FYEKMQ (reference sequence). This CDR3 contains 13 residues. This CDR3 is CASSLAGDQPQHF. The DNA of the CDR3 is TGTGCCAGCAGCTTAGCGGGGGATCAGCCCCAGCATTTT.

V is TRBV2 and J is TRBJ1-3; D perhaps matches TRBD1 (5 bases). The CDR3 consists of 12 residues. Germline V lookup: CDR1 SNHLY, CDR2 FYNNEI. Trimming cost V 5 bases and J 3 bases, with 5 bases left between them. For the CDR3, the DNA is TGTGCCAGCAGTCAGGGTGGAAACACCATATATTTT. It specifies CASSQGGNTIYF.

The genes are TRBV27 and TRBJ1-2; 11 nucleotides line up with TRBD1. The J segment lost 8 bases and the V segment lost 5 bases, leaving 4 bases of the junction unmatched. Germline V CDR1 and CDR2: MNHEY, SMNVEV (reference sequence). The CDR3 has 13 residues. The CDR3 DNA follows: TGTGCCAGCAGTACCGGGACAGGGGGGGGCTACACCTTC. Its translation is CASSTGTGGGYTF.

The rearrangement joins TRBV9 to TRBJ2-5; D gene unclear. Trimming pared 0 bases from V and 5 bases from J, leaving 8 bases between. Germline V lookup: CDR1 SGDLS, CDR2 YYNGEE. The CDR3 length is 13 residues. The CDR3 loop reads CASSVALRETQYF. The CDR3 region has the DNA TGTGCCAGCAGCGTAGCCCTCCGGGAGACCCAGTACTTC.

The rearrangement uses TRBV27 and TRBJ1-1, with TRBD1 matching 8 bases. The ends lost 8 bases at V and 4 bases at J; junction bases unmatched: 3. The CDR3 runs to 12 residues. From germline, CDR1 is MNHEY and CDR2 SMNVEV (reference sequence). The CDR3, as DNA: TGTGCCAGCTATACAGGGGGCACTGAAGCTTTCTTT. Its translation is CASYTGGTEAFF.

This clone was picked up one time. The rearrangement uses TRBV5-4 and TRBJ2-7, with 12 bases matching TRBD2. Per germline, CDR1 SGHNT and CDR2 YYREEE (reference sequence). The CDR3 has 16 residues. Trimming took 0 bases from V and 2 from J; bases not matched to a gene: 3. The CDR3 spells CASSLGLAGATYEQYF. For the CDR3, the DNA is TGTGCCAGCAGCTTGGGACTAGCGGGGGCAACCTACGAGCAGTACTTC. The entire variable domain, with the rest obtained from reference TRBV5-4 and TRBJ2-7, is as follows: ETGVTQSPTHLIKTRGQQVTLRCSSQSGHNTVSWYQQALGQGPQFIFQYYREEENGRGNFPPRFSGLQFPNYSSELNVNALELDDSALYLCASSLGLAGATYEQYFGPGTRLTVT.

The chain uses TRBV18 and TRBJ2-1, with D uncertain. V was pared by 6 bases and J by 1 base, with 13 bases between. The CDR3 is made up of 15 amino acids. Germline V gene lookup returns CDR1 KGHSH and CDR2 LQKENI. This chain's CDR3 is CASSLQQVSYNEQFF. The CDR3 DNA reads TGTGCCAGCTCGCTGCAGCAGGTTTCCTACAATGAGCAGTTCTTC.

V and J are TRBV3-1 (or the pseudogene TRBV3-2) and TRBJ2-2, with TRBD1 as a possible D gene (8 bases). V dropped 4 bases and J dropped 5 bases, with 17 bases sitting between them. This CDR3 is built from 16 residues. In germline, CDR1 is LGHDT, CDR2 YNNKEL (reference sequence). The chain's CDR3 is CASSPRGLAETGELFF. CDR3 nucleotides: TGTGCCAGCAGCCCCAGGGGGCTAGCGGAAACCGGGGAGCTGTTTTTT.

This chain links TRBV19 with TRBJ2-5; D is unresolved. The V gene's germline CDR1 is LNHDA and CDR2 SQIVND (reference sequence). The V gene lost 5 bases and the J gene lost 3 bases, with 22 bases spanning the gap. The CDR3 runs to 17 residues. The CDR3 nucleotides are TGTGCCAGTAGTCCGGATGCCCTAGGCCAGAATAAAGAGACCCAGTACTTC. Its translation is CASSPDALGQNKETQYF. The full variable domain, rest sourced from reference TRBV19 and TRBJ2-5, is DGGITQSPKYLFRKEGQNVTLSCEQNLNHDAMYWYRQDPGQGLRLIYYSQIVNDFQKGDIAEGYSVSREKKESFPLTVTSAQKNPTAFYLCASSPDALGQNKETQYFGPGTRLLVL.

This clone has only a few counts. The V call is TRBV25-1, the J call TRBJ2-3, with D possibly TRBD2 on 5 matching bases. Germline assignment: CDR1 MGHDK and CDR2 SYGVNS. The CDR3 has 14 residues. V was trimmed by 4 bases and J by 3 bases, leaving 11 bases between them. CDR3 bases: TGTGCCAGCAGTGCCAGTGGGGAGACAGATACGCAGTATTTT. Translating gives CASSASGETDTQYF.

This rearrangement joins TRBV19 to TRBJ2-2, with D tentatively TRBD1 (6 bases). This CDR3 is built from 15 residues. The germline V gene has CDR1 LNHDA and CDR2 SQIVND (reference sequence). The V end lost 4 bases, the J end lost 6 bases, and 15 bases lay between the germline ends. The chain's CDR3 is CASSTPTGLSGELFF. CDR3 nucleotide sequence: TGTGCCAGTAGTACACCGACAGGCTTATCCGGGGAGCTGTTTTTT. The complete variable domain, with remaining parts taken from reference TRBV19 and TRBJ2-2, reads DGGITQSPKYLFRKEGQNVTLSCEQNLNHDAMYWYRQDPGQGLRLIYYSQIVNDFQKGDIAEGYSVSREKKESFPLTVTSAQKNPTAFYLCASSTPTGLSGELFFGEGSRLTVL.

This chain uses TRBV15 with TRBJ1-5, with D hard to call. The V and J ends lost 1 base and 5 bases respectively, with 18 bases between them. Germline CDR1 and CDR2: LNHNV and YYDKDF (reference sequence). This CDR3 is 17 amino acids long. Here the CDR3 DNA reads TGTGCCACCAGCAGAGTTGGCGGGCAGGACTTGCATCAGCCCCAGCATTTT. It translates to CATSRVGGQDLHQPQHF.

V and J are TRBV6-5 and TRBJ1-1; D uncertain. Germline CDR1 MNHEY, CDR2 SVGAGI. The CDR3 runs 13 residues. V was trimmed by 5 bases and J by 5 bases, leaving 12 bases between them. The CDR3 loop is CASSNRGGTEAFF. The CDR3 DNA follows: TGTGCCAGCAGTAACCGGGGTGGTACTGAAGCTTTCTTT.

This chain uses TRBV2 with TRBJ1-1, with 8 bases aligning to TRBD1. The V gene's germline CDR1 is SNHLY and CDR2 FYNNEI. Germline trimming cut 6 bases from V and 4 bases from J; bases unmatched to any gene: 7. CDR3 length: 14 residues. The CDR3 protein is CASRAQGGITEAFF. Written as DNA, the CDR3 is TGTGCCAGCAGGGCACAGGGGGGGATCACTGAAGCTTTCTTT.

The CDR3 DNA follows: TGTGCCAGCAGCCCCCCCGCGGTAGGGGGCTACACCGGGGAGCTGTTTTTT. Its translation is CASSPPAVGGYTGELFF. The chain couples TRBV7-3 to TRBJ2-2, with TRBD1 matching 7 bases. The CDR3 runs to 17 residues. CDR1 and CDR2 from the germline V gene are SGHTA and FQGTGA. The V segment lost 5 bases and the J segment 3 bases; nucleotides outside the gene matches: 12.